This T cell receptor beta chain is drawn from a study of T cells in Graves' hyperthyroidism and ophthalmopathy. Amplification of TCR beta CDR3 regions used RNA as the template. The TCR CDR3 was amplified in a first-round RT-PCR using the HTBI primer set. Using its own MiXCR run on the multiplex PCR reads, TCRdb lists one record per CDR3 protein. The sample carries some 270,000 distinct CDR3 sequences, about an eighth recorded once. Trimming took 3 bases from V and 3 from J; bases not matched to a gene: 4. CDR1 is MDHEN, CDR2 SYDVKM, per germline. CDR3 length: 15 residues. Sequenced: blood. The sequence derives from a woman aged 30 to 39 with Graves' hyperthyroidism that later progressed to Graves' ophthalmopathy. The chain carries TRBV28 and TRBJ1-4; 7 bases match TRBD1. The CDR3 here is CASSFGDRANEKLFF. The CDR3 DNA reads as TGTGCCAGCAGTTTCGGAGACAGGGCTAATGAAAAACTGTTTTTT. The full variable domain, rest sourced from reference TRBV28 and TRBJ1-4, is DVKVTQSSRYLVKRTGEKVFLECVQDMDHENMFWYRQDPGLGLRLIYFSYDVKMKEKGDIPEGYSVSREKKERFSLILESASTNQTSMYLCASSFGDRANEKLFFGSGTQLSVL.